This T cell receptor beta chain appears in the sequencing data of a study of T cells in Graves' hyperthyroidism and ophthalmopathy. TCR beta CDR3 region amplification was performed from RNA transcripts. During a first-round RT-PCR of the TCR CDR3, the HTBI primer set was used. Each CDR3 protein is one row after TCRdb ran MiXCR on the multiplex PCR reads. Altogether more than 500,000 distinct CDR3 sequences are present, 16% being singletons, with the ten largest covering 25% to 35%. The V and J ends lost 5 bases and 1 base respectively, with 15 bases between them. CDR3 length equals 16 residues. From germline, CDR1 is DFQATT and CDR2 SNEGSKA (reference sequence).

The rearrangement uses TRBV20-1 and TRBJ2-6; no reliable D call. The source material was blood. This clonotype was obtained from a young woman with Graves' ophthalmopathy. CDR3 DNA sequence: TGCAGTGCTCGACCCCCCTCTGGGTCTGGGGCCAACGTCCTGACTTTC. This sequence encodes CSARPPSGSGANVLTF.